These 25 T cell receptor beta chains share one sample of origin, sequenced in a study of cytomegalovirus exposure and HLA in healthy donors. The PCR employed 60 Vbeta primers together with 13 Jbeta primers. The method was immunoSEQ multiplex PCR; TCRdb's version includes in-frame clones alone and lacks a portion of them. This sample has about 130,000 clones; about 80% occur once, and the top ten carry roughly 2.4%. Sequenced input: PBMCs. The receptor set was obtained from a man aged 25-40 years in good health and CMV-seronegative.

The V gene is TRBV29-1, the J gene TRBJ2-5; 10 bases line up with TRBD2. CDR3 length: 16 amino acids. CDR1 is SQVTM and CDR2 is ANQGSEA in the germline V gene. The CDR3 loop reads CTTRESSGSSGETQYF. DNA for the CDR3: TGCACGACGCGGGAATCTAGCGGGAGTTCCGGAGAGACCCAGTACTTC.

V is TRBV4-1 and J is TRBJ1-2, with D tentatively TRBD1 (5 bases). There are 15 residues in the CDR3. Germline V gives CDR1 MGHRA, CDR2 YSYEKL. V shed 1 base and J shed 8 bases, with 17 bases lying between them. The CDR3 region is CASSQGQGNWVGYTF. In DNA, the CDR3 is TGCGCCAGCAGCCAAGGTCAGGGCAACTGGGTCGGCTACACCTTC.

The chain carries TRBV28 and TRBJ1-2; D is perhaps TRBD1 (5 bases). The V end was cut by 1 base, the J end by 2 bases, with 11 bases between. In germline, CDR1 is MDHEN, CDR2 SYDVKM. This CDR3 has 15 amino acids. The CDR3 loop reads CASSLLSAGNYGYTF. In DNA form, the CDR3 reads TGTGCCAGCAGTTTATTGTCTGCAGGGAACTATGGCTACACCTTC.

This clone came up once. The V call is TRBV19, the J call TRBJ2-2; D uncertain. CDR3 length: 13 residues. Between the trimmed V and J ends, which lost 1 base and 4 bases, there was a span of 4 bases. Germline CDR1 and CDR2: LNHDA and SQIVND (reference sequence). CDR3 in DNA: TGTGCCAGTAGTATAGGAGCCACCGGGGAGCTGTTTTTT. This encodes CASSIGATGELFF.

This clone was observed a single time. The chain is built from TRBV7-8 and TRBJ2-1; 10 bases agree with TRBD2. V gave up 3 bases and J gave up 9 bases; unmatched junction bases: 14. The CDR3 runs to 17 residues. In germline, CDR1 is SGHVS, CDR2 FQNEAQ. The CDR3 DNA is TGTGCCAGCAGCTTTAAAGCGGGAGGGCTAAATTCCGGTGAGCAGTTCTTC. Protein: CASSFKAGGLNSGEQFF.

The chain joins TRBV6-4 to TRBJ2-1, with D possibly TRBD2 on 6 matching bases. The CDR3 has 14 amino acids. CDR1 is MRHNA, CDR2 SNTAGT, per germline. The V gene lost 2 bases and the J gene lost 9 bases, with 14 bases spanning the gap. The CDR3 sequence: CASSDAASETEQFF. CDR3 bases: TGTGCCAGCAGTGACGCCGCTAGCGAGACTGAGCAGTTCTTC.

The rearrangement joins TRBV7-9 to TRBJ2-7; 7 bases align to TRBD1. Germline loops: CDR1 SEHNR, CDR2 FQNEAQ (reference sequence). The V and J ends lost 4 bases and 3 bases, in that order; junction bases with no gene match: 6. This CDR3 comprises 14 residues. The CDR3 protein is CASSSTGSVYEQYF. CDR3 nucleotides: TGTGCCAGCAGCTCGACAGGGTCAGTCTACGAGCAGTACTTC.

This chain connects TRBV6-6 to TRBJ1-2; TRBD1 matches at 9 bases. The CDR3 has 14 amino acids. V was clipped by 6 bases and J by 4 bases; unmatched bases: 6. In germline, CDR1 is MNHNY, CDR2 SVGAGI (reference sequence). CDR3 nucleotide sequence: TGTGCCAGCAGGGGGACAGGGACGATCTATGGCTACACCTTC. This sequence encodes CASRGTGTIYGYTF.

The genes are TRBV15 and TRBJ1-1; no firm D call. Trimming took off 5 bases at V and 4 bases at J, with 14 bases between the two ends. CDR3 length: 14 residues. The germline gives CDR1 LNHNV, CDR2 YYDKDF (reference sequence). Here the CDR3 reads CATSGGLSGTEAFF. In DNA form, the CDR3 reads TGTGCCACCAGCGGAGGGTTATCGGGCACTGAAGCTTTCTTT.

The gene calls are TRBV19 and TRBJ2-1; tentatively, D is TRBD1 (6 bases). The length of the CDR3 is 15 residues. With 8 bases removed from V and 5 bases from J, the gap between germline ends came to 19 bases. The germline V gene has CDR1 LNHDA and CDR2 SQIVND (reference sequence). The CDR3 sequence: CASEQGPLRHNEQFF. The DNA of the CDR3 is TGTGCCAGTGAGCAGGGGCCTCTTCGCCACAATGAGCAGTTCTTC. The full variable domain, its missing parts supplied by reference TRBV19 and TRBJ2-1, is DGGITQSPKYLFRKEGQNVTLSCEQNLNHDAMYWYRQDPGQGLRLIYYSQIVNDFQKGDIAEGYSVSREKKESFPLTVTSAQKNPTAFYLCASEQGPLRHNEQFFGPGTRLTVL.

The chain is built from TRBV30 and TRBJ2-2, with D unresolved. The CDR3 is 14 residues long. V dropped 0 bases and J dropped 3 bases, with 8 bases sitting between them. The germline CDR1 and CDR2 sequences are GTSNPN and SVGIG (reference sequence). The CDR3, as DNA: TGTGCCTGGAGTGTACGGGTTGACACCGGGGAGCTGTTTTTT. It is translated as CAWSVRVDTGELFF.

The chain couples TRBV4-3 to TRBJ2-1, with D hard to call. Germline V gives CDR1 LGHNA, CDR2 YSLEER. V was clipped by 0 bases and J by 4 bases, with 7 bases between them. This CDR3 contains 14 residues. CDR3 loop: CASSQEWQYNEQFF. The CDR3 coding sequence is TGCGCCAGCAGCCAAGAATGGCAGTACAATGAGCAGTTCTTC.

The chain links TRBV28 to TRBJ1-1, with TRBD1 identical over 8 bases. Losses at the gene ends were 6 bases for V and 1 base for J; bases not matched to a gene: 13. The CDR3 spans 17 residues. The germline CDR1 and CDR2 sequences are MDHEN and SYDVKM. The CDR3 nucleotides are TGTGCCAGCAGACACGACAGGGGATCTCTGTCGAACACTGAAGCTTTCTTT. Its protein product is CASRHDRGSLSNTEAFF. The whole variable domain, filled in from reference TRBV28 and TRBJ1-1, reads DVKVTQSSRYLVKRTGEKVFLECVQDMDHENMFWYRQDPGLGLRLIYFSYDVKMKEKGDIPEGYSVSREKKERFSLILESASTNQTSMYLCASRHDRGSLSNTEAFFGQGTRLTVV.

The chain has TRBV7-9 and TRBJ2-7, with 7 nucleotides matching TRBD2. V lost 5 bases and J lost 5; bases outside the gene matches: 12. The germline V gene encodes CDR1 SEHNR and CDR2 FQNEAQ (reference sequence). The CDR3 extends over 15 amino acids. CDR3 sequence reads: CASSPTGGSGDEQYF. In DNA form, the CDR3 reads TGTGCCAGCAGCCCGACGGGCGGGAGCGGCGACGAGCAGTACTTC.

The chain combines TRBV5-1 with TRBJ2-5; TRBD2 is a possible D gene (7 bases). The V gene lost 4 bases and the J gene lost 1 base, with 14 bases spanning the gap. CDR1 and CDR2 from the germline V gene are SGHRS and YFSETQ. This CDR3 spans 15 amino acids. CDR3: CASSPGAGAQETQYF. The DNA of the CDR3 is TGCGCCAGCAGCCCAGGGGCGGGAGCCCAAGAGACCCAGTACTTC. Full variable domain (remainder filled in from reference TRBV5-1 and TRBJ2-5): KAGVTQTPRYLIKTRGQQVTLSCSPISGHRSVSWYQQTPGQGLQFLFEYFSETQRNKGNFPGRFSGRQFSNSRSEMNVSTLELGDSALYLCASSPGAGAQETQYFGPGTRLLVL.

Of note for this clone: Other DNA sequences in this sample translate to the same CDR3. The chain recombines TRBV28 with TRBJ2-7, with a possible D match to TRBD1 (6 bases). Germline V gene sequence: CDR1 MDHEN, CDR2 SYDVKM. This CDR3 is 13 amino acids long. V was pared by 3 bases and J by 2 bases, with 8 bases between. The CDR3 region is CASSLTGTYEQYF. The CDR3 DNA is TGTGCCAGCAGTTTGACAGGTACCTACGAGCAGTACTTC.

Comments on this clone: Sequence at one end of the junction differs from germline and may be a read error. The CDR3 bases are TGTGCTAGCAGCTTAGGCTTGCAGGGTACGCAGTATTTT. Translated: CASSLGLQGTQYF. The rearrangement joins TRBV7-7 to TRBJ2-3, with a possible D match to TRBD1 (5 bases). Germline V CDR1 and CDR2: SSHAT, FNYEAQ (reference sequence). The CDR3 has 13 residues.

The V and J genes are TRBV15 and TRBJ1-5; 9 bases match TRBD1. Germline values: CDR1 LNHNV, CDR2 YYDKDF (reference sequence). V trimming: 6 bases; J trimming: 2 bases; junction bases outside the gene matches: 11. The CDR3 is made up of 17 amino acids. CDR3 amino acids: CATRRRQGGLRNQPQHF. Here the CDR3 DNA reads TGTGCCACCAGAAGGCGACAGGGGGGGTTGCGCAATCAGCCCCAGCATTTT.

The genes are TRBV9 and TRBJ1-2; 7 positions agree with TRBD1. J was trimmed by 3 bases and V by 3 bases; bases with no gene match: 8. CDR3 size: 15 residues. Germline V gene sequence: CDR1 SGDLS, CDR2 YYNGEE. The CDR3 region has the DNA TGTGCCAGCAGCGAGAGACAGGGTTGGGACTATGGCTACACCTTC. Its protein product is CASSERQGWDYGYTF.

The chain combines TRBV19 with TRBJ1-1, with 9 nucleotides matching TRBD1. The CDR3 runs 16 residues. V was clipped by 3 bases and J by 1 base; unmatched bases: 6. CDR1 is LNHDA and CDR2 is SQIVND in the germline V gene (reference sequence). CDR3 sequence reads: CASSIGWDRANTEAFF. CDR3 nucleotides: TGTGCCAGTAGTATTGGATGGGACAGGGCGAACACTGAAGCTTTCTTT.

This chain links TRBV29-1 with TRBJ2-3; 7 nucleotides line up with TRBD2. The germline V gene has CDR1 SQVTM and CDR2 ANQGSEA. The CDR3 extends over 15 amino acids. J lost 4 bases, V lost 8 bases, and 15 bases had no gene match. The CDR3 region is CSTAGERDLSDTQYF. The CDR3, as DNA: TGCAGCACGGCCGGTGAGCGGGATTTATCAGATACGCAGTATTTT.

The chain recombines TRBV13 with TRBJ2-3; tentatively, D is TRBD2 (5 bases). V gave up 5 bases and J gave up 4 bases, with 7 bases separating them. Looked up from germline, CDR1 is PRHDT and CDR2 is FYEKMQ (reference sequence). The CDR3 consists of 12 residues. The CDR3 reads CASSRGSDTQYF. CDR3 bases: TGTGCCAGCAGCCGGGGTTCAGATACGCAGTATTTT.

The CDR3 spells CATSRSESGRAMSAYNEQFF. The CDR3 DNA reads as TGTGCCACCAGCAGATCCGAGAGCGGGAGGGCCATGAGTGCCTACAATGAGCAGTTCTTC. V gene TRBV15 combines with J gene TRBJ2-1; 10 bases fit TRBD2. The V segment lost 2 bases and the J segment 2 bases; nucleotides outside the gene matches: 15. The CDR3 consists of 20 residues. Germline V gene lookup returns CDR1 LNHNV and CDR2 YYDKDF (reference sequence).

The rearrangement links TRBV28 to TRBJ2-3; D is unclear. The CDR3 is 15 amino acids. The germline CDR1 and CDR2 sequences are MDHEN and SYDVKM. V was trimmed by 3 bases and J by 1 base, leaving 11 bases between them. CDR3 sequence (DNA): TGTGCCAGCAGTTTGGCCCAGTCAGGCACAGATACGCAGTATTTT. As protein: CASSLAQSGTDTQYF.

This rearrangement joins TRBV2 to TRBJ1-3, with D unresolved. Trimming stripped 0 bases from V and 0 bases from J, with 12 bases between. The CDR3 length is 17 residues. Germline V gene lookup returns CDR1 SNHLY and CDR2 FYNNEI. CDR3: CASSEAAVSISGNTIYF. The CDR3, as DNA: TGTGCCAGCAGTGAAGCGGCGGTCTCAATCTCTGGAAACACCATATATTTT.